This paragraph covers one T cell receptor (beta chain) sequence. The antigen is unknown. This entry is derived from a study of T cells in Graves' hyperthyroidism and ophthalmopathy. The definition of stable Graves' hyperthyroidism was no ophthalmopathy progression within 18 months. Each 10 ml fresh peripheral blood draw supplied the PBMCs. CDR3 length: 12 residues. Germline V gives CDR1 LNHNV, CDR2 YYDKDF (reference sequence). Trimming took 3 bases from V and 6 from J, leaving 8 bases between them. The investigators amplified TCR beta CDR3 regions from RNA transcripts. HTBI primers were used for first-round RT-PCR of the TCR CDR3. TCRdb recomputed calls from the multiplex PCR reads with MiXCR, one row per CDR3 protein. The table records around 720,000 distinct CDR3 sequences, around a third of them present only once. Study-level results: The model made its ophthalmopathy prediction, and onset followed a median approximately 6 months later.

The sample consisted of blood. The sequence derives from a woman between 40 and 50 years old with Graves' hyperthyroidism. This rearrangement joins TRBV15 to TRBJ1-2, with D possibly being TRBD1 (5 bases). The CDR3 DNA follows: TGTGCCACCAGCAGTAGGGGACATGGCTACACCTTC. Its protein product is CATSSRGHGYTF.